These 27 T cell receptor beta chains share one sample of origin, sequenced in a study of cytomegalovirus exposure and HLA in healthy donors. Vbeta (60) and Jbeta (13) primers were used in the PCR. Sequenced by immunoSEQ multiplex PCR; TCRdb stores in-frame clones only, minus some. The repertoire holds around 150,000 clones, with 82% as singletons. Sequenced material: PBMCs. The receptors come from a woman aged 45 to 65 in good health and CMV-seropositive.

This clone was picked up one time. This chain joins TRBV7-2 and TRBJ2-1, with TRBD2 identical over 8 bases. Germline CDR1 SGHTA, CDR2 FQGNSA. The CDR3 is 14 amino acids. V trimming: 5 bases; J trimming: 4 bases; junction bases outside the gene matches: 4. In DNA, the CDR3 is TGTGCCAGCAGCCCGGGGGGGACTTACAATGAGCAGTTCTTC. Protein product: CASSPGGTYNEQFF.

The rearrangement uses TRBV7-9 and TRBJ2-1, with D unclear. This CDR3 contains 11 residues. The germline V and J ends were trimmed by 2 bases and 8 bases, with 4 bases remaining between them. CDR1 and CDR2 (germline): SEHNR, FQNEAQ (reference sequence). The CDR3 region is CASSLFDEQFF. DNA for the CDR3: TGTGCCAGCAGCTTATTCGATGAGCAGTTCTTC.

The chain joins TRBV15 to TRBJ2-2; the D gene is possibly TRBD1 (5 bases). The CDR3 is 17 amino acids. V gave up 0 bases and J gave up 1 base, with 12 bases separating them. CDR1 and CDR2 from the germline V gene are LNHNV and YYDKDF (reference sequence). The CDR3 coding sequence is TGTGCCACCAGCAGAGATCAGGGTCTCGTGAACACCGGGGAGCTGTTTTTT. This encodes CATSRDQGLVNTGELFF.

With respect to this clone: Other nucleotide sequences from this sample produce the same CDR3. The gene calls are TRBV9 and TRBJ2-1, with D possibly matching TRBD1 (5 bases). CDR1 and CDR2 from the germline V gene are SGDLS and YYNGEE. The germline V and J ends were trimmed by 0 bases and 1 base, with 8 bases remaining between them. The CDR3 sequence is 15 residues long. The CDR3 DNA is TGTGCCAGCAGCGTAGGGGGCAGATCCTACAATGAGCAGTTCTTC. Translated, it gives CASSVGGRSYNEQFF.

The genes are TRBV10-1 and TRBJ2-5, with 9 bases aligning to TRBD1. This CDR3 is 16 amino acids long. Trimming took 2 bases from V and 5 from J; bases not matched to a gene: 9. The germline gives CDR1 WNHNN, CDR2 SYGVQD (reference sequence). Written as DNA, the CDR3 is TGCGCCAGCAGTGAGGGGACAGGGCTAACTGGGGAGACCCAGTACTTC. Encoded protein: CASSEGTGLTGETQYF.

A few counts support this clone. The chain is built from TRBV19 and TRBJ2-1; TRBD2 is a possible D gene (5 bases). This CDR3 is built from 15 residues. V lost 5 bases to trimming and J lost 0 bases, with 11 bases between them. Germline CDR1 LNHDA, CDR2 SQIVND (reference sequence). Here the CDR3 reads CASSSGESSYNEQFF. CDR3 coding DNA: TGTGCCAGTAGTTCCGGGGAGAGCTCCTACAATGAGCAGTTCTTC. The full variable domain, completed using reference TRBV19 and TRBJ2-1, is DGGITQSPKYLFRKEGQNVTLSCEQNLNHDAMYWYRQDPGQGLRLIYYSQIVNDFQKGDIAEGYSVSREKKESFPLTVTSAQKNPTAFYLCASSSGESSYNEQFFGPGTRLTVL.

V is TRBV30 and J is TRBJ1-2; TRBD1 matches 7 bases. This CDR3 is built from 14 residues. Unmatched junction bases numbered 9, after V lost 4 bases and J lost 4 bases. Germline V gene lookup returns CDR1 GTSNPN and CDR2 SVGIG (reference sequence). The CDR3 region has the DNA TGTGCCTGGAACCGGGACAGCCTCCTCTATGGCTACACCTTC. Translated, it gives CAWNRDSLLYGYTF.

The CDR3: CASSEEVGSPEAFF. The CDR3 bases are TGTGCCAGCAGTGAAGAAGTCGGGTCCCCCGAAGCTTTCTTT. The V and J genes are TRBV2 and TRBJ1-1; D unclear. V lost 1 base, J lost 8 bases, and 14 bases lay in between. The germline V gene has CDR1 SNHLY and CDR2 FYNNEI. This CDR3 spans 14 amino acids.

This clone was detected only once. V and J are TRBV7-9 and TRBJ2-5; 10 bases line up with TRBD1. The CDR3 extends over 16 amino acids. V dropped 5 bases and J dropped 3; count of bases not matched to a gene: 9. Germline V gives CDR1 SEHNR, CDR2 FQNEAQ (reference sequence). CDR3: CASSPGRGQGKETQYF. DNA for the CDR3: TGTGCCAGCAGCCCCGGAAGGGGACAGGGGAAAGAGACCCAGTACTTC.

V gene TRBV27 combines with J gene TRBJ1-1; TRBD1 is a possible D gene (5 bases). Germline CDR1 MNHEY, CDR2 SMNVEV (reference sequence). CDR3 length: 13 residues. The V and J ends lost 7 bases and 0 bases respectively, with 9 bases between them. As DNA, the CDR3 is TGTGCCAGCAATCAGGGCATGAACACTGAAGCTTTCTTT. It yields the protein CASNQGMNTEAFF.

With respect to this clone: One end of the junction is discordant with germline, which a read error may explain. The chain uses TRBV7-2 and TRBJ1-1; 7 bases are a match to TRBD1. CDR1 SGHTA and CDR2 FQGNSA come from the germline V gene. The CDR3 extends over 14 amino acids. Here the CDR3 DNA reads TGTGCTAGCAGCCCGGACAGGTTGAACACTGAAGCTTTCTTT. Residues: CASSPDRLNTEAFF.

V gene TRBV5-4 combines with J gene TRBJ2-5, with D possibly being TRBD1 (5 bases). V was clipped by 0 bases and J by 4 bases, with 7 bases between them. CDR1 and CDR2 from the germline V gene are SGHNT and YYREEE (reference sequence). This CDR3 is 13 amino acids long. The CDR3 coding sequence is TGTGCCAGCAGCTTGGAAGGGGCAGAGACCCAGTACTTC. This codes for CASSLEGAETQYF.

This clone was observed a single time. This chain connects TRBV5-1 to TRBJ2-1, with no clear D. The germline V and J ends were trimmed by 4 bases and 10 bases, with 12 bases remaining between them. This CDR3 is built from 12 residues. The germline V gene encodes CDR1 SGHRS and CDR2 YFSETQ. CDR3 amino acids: CASSPPPGEQFF. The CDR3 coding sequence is TGCGCCAGCAGCCCCCCGCCCGGGGAGCAGTTCTTC.

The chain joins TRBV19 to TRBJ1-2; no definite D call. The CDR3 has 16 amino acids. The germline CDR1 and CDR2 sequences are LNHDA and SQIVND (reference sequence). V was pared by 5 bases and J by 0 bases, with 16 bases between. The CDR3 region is CASSLEAAIPNYGYTF. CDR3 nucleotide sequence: TGTGCCAGTAGTCTTGAGGCAGCCATTCCTAACTATGGCTACACCTTC.

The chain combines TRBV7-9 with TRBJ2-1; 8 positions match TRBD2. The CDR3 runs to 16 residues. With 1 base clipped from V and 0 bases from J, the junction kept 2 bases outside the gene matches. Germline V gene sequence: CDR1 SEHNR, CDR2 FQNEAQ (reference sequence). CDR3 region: CASSLELAASYNEQFF. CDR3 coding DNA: TGTGCCAGCAGCTTAGAACTAGCGGCCTCCTACAATGAGCAGTTCTTC.

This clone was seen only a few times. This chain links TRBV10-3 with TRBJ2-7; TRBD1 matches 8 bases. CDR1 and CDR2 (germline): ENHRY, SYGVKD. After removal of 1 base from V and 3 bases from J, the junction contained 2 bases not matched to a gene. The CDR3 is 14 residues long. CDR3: CAISEYDRGYEQYF. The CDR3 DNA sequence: TGTGCCATCAGTGAGTACGACAGGGGCTACGAGCAGTACTTC.

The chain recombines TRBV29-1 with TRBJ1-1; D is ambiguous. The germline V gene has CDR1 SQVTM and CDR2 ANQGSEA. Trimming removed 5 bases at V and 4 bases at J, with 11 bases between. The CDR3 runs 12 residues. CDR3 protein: CSVTSRGTEAFF. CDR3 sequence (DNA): TGCAGCGTTACCAGCCGAGGCACTGAAGCTTTCTTT.

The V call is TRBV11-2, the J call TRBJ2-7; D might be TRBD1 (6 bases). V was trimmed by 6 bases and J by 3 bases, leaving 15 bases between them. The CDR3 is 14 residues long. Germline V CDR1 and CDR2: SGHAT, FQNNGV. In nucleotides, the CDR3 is TGTGCCAGCAGGCAAGCAGGGGCAAGCTACGAGCAGTACTTC. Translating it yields CASRQAGASYEQYF.

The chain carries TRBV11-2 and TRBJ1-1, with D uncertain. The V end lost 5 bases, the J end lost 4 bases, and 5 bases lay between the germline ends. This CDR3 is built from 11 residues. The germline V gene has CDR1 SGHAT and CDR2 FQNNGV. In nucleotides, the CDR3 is TGTGCCAGCAGCCTGGCCACTGAAGCTTTCTTT. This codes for CASSLATEAFF.

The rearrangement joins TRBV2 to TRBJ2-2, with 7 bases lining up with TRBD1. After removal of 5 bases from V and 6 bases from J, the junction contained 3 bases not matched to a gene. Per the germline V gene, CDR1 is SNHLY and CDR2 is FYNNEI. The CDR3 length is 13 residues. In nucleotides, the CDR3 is TGTGCCAGCAGTAATCAGGGGGCCGGGGAGCTGTTTTTT. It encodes CASSNQGAGELFF.

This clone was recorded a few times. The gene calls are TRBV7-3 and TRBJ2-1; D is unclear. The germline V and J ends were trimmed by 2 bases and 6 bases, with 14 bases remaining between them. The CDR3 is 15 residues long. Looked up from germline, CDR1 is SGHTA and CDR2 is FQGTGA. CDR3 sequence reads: CASSLDEEGVNEQFF. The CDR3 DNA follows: TGTGCCAGCAGCTTAGATGAGGAAGGAGTCAATGAGCAGTTCTTC.

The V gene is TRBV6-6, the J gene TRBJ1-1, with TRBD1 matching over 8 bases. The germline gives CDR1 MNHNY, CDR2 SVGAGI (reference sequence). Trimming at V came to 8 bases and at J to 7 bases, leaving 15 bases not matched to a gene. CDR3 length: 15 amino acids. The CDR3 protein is CASGPGQVHLLEAFF. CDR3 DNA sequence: TGTGCCAGCGGACCGGGACAGGTCCACCTCCTTGAAGCTTTCTTT.

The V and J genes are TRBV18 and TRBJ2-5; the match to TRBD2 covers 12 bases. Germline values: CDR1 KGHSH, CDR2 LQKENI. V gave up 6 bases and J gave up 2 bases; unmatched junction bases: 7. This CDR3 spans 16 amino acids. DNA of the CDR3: TGTGCCAGCTCCCCGACTAGCGGGGGTGGGCAAGAGACCCAGTACTTC. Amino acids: CASSPTSGGGQETQYF.

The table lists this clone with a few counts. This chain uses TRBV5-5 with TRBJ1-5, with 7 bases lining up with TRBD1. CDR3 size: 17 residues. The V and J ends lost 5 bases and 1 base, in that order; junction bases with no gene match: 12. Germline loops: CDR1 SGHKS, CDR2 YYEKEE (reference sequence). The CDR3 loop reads CASSLLGTAISNQPQHF. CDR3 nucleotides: TGTGCCAGCAGTTTACTAGGGACAGCGATAAGCAATCAGCCCCAGCATTTT. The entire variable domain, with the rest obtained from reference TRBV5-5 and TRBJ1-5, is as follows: DAGVTQSPTHLIKTRGQQVTLRCSPISGHKSVSWYQQVLGQGPQFIFQYYEKEERGRGNFPDRFSARQFPNYSSELNVNALLLGDSALYLCASSLLGTAISNQPQHFGDGTRLSIL.

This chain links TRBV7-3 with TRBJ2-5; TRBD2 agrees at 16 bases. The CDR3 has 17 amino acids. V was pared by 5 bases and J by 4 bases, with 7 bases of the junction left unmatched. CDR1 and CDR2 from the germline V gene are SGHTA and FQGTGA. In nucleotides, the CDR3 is TGTGCCAGCAGCGGGGGACTAGCGGGAGGGCTCCCAGAGACCCAGTACTTC. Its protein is CASSGGLAGGLPETQYF.

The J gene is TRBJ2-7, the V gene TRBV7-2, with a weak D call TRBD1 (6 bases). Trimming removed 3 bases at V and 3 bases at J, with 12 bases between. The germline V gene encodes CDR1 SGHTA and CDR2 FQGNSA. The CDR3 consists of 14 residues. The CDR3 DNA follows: TGTGCCAGCAGCTTGCGACAGGCAGGCTACGAGCAGTACTTC. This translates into CASSLRQAGYEQYF.

The CDR3 nucleotides are TGTGCCAGCACCCCACATCCCTGGGCATATGGCTACACCTTC. This translates into CASTPHPWAYGYTF. J is TRBJ1-2 and V is TRBV27, with D unresolved. This CDR3 has 14 amino acids. V dropped 7 bases and J dropped 5 bases, with 17 bases sitting between them. Germline V CDR1 and CDR2: MNHEY, SMNVEV (reference sequence).